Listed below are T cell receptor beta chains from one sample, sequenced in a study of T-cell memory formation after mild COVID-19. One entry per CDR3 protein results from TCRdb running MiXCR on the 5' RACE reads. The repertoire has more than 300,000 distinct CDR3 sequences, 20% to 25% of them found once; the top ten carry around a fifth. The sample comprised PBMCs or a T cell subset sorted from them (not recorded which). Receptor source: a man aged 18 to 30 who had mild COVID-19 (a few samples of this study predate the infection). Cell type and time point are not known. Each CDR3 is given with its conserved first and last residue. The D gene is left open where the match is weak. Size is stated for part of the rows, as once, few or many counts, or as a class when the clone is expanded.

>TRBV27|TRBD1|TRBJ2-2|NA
CASSLFPPGTANTGELFF
TGTGCCAGCAGTTTATTTCCCCCCGGGACAGCGAACACCGGGGAGCTGTTTTTT
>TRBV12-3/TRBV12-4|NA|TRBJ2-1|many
CASSLTAEQFF
TGTGCCAGCAGTTTGACCGCTGAGCAGTTCTTC
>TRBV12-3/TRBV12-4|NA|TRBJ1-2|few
CASSFVRQDNYGYTF
TGTGCCAGCAGTTTTGTCAGGCAAGATAACTATGGCTACACCTTC
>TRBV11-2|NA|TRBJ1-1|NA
CASSWGDNSEAFF
TGTGCCAGCAGCTGGGGGGACAACTCTGAAGCTTTCTTT
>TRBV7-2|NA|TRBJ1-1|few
CASSLYREGTEAFF
TGTGCCAGCAGCTTGTACAGGGAGGGAACTGAAGCTTTCTTT
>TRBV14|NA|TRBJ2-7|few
CASSPRARRWEQYF
TGTGCCAGCAGCCCCCGGGCCAGGCGCTGGGAGCAGTACTTC
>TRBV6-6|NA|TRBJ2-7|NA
CASTPPRGSPNHEQYF
TGTGCCAGCACTCCCCCGCGCGGGTCCCCTAACCACGAGCAGTACTTC
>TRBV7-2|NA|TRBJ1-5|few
CASSWAGGPQHF
TGTGCCAGCAGCTGGGCGGGCGGACCCCAGCATTTT
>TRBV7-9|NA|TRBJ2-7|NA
CASIRGLGEQYF
TGTGCCAGCATACGGGGGCTGGGCGAGCAGTACTTC
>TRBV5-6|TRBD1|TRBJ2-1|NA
CASSLGGQPRNEQFF
TGTGCCAGCAGCTTGGGGGGACAGCCCAGGAATGAGCAGTTCTTC
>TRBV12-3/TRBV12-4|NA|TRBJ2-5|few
CASSDRFGTQYF
TGTGCCAGCAGTGACAGGTTTGGAACCCAGTACTTC
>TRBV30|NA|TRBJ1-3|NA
CAWSVRGISGNTIYF
TGTGCCTGGAGTGTACGTGGGATCTCTGGAAACACCATATATTTT
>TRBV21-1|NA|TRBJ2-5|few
CASSKVGRPPHRGTQYF
TGTGCCAGCAGCAAAGTGGGCAGGCCCCCTCACCGAGGGACCCAGTACTTC
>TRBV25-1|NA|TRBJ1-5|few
CASSESGGDVQPQHF
TGTGCCAGCAGTGAATCAGGAGGGGACGTTCAGCCCCAGCATTTT
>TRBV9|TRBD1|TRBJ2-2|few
CASSARGRDTGELFF
TGTGCCAGCAGCGCCAGGGGGCGCGATACCGGGGAGCTGTTTTTT
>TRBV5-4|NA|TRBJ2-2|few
CASRRAGIPGELFF
TGTGCCAGCAGACGAGCAGGGATACCCGGGGAGCTGTTTTTT
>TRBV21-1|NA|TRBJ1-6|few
CASSPTNRGSSYNSPLHF
TGTGCCAGCAGCCCCACAAACCGCGGGAGCTCCTATAATTCACCCCTCCACTTT
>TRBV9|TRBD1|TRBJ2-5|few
CASSVDRDVETQYF
TGTGCCAGCAGCGTTGACAGGGATGTGGAGACCCAGTACTTC
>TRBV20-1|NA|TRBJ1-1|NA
CSAVRDTSNTEAFF
TGCAGTGCTGTCCGGGACACCTCGAACACTGAAGCTTTCTTT
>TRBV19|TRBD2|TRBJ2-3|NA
CASSFTSGGADTQYF
TGTGCCAGTAGTTTTACTAGCGGGGGAGCAGATACGCAGTATTTT
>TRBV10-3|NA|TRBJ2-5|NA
CAIGSQETQYF
TGTGCCATCGGCAGTCAAGAGACCCAGTACTTC
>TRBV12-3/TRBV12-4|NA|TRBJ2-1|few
CASRSRGAGRVNEQFF
TGTGCCAGCAGGTCTCGCGGAGCGGGTAGGGTCAATGAGCAGTTCTTC